These 19 T cell receptor beta chains share one sample of origin, sequenced in a study of chemoradiotherapy in HPV16-positive cancers. TCRdb keeps only in-frame clones here, not all; method: immunoSEQ multiplex PCR. The sample shows around 30,000 clones, roughly nine tenths of them seen only once. Sequenced material: blood, taken from a patient who underwent chemoradiotherapy. These receptor sequences come from a human donor with HPV-associated anogenital cancer.

This chain joins TRBV7-9 and TRBJ1-5, with D unresolved. V lost 9 bases and J 4 bases, leaving 10 bases between the germline ends. CDR3 length: 12 amino acids. The germline gives CDR1 SEHNR, CDR2 FQNEAQ (reference sequence). CDR3 bases: TGTGCCAGTAGATTGGGGAATCAGCCCCAGCATTTT. Amino acid sequence: CASRLGNQPQHF.

This sequence joins TRBV11-2 and TRBJ1-1; D remains unclear. With 6 bases removed from V and 0 bases from J, the gap between germline ends came to 11 bases. This CDR3 region has 14 residues. In germline, CDR1 is SGHAT, CDR2 FQNNGV. In DNA form, the CDR3 reads TGTGCCAGCAGGCCGCTCGGGATGAACACTGAAGCTTTCTTT. Translation gives CASRPLGMNTEAFF.

The chain carries TRBV9 and TRBJ2-7; no firm D call. In germline, CDR1 is SGDLS, CDR2 YYNGEE. There are 15 residues in the CDR3. Trimming took 3 bases from V and 7 from J, leaving 20 bases between them. CDR3 DNA sequence: TGTGCCAGCAGCGGAAACTCAGTAGGGTATGGGGAGCAGTACTTC. It encodes CASSGNSVGYGEQYF.

The rearrangement joins TRBV7-9 to TRBJ2-4; D might be TRBD2 (5 bases). Germline assignment: CDR1 SEHNR and CDR2 FQNEAQ (reference sequence). V lost 6 bases and J lost 9, with 18 bases in between. CDR3 size: 14 residues. CDR3: CASSIGENGGIQYF. The CDR3 DNA follows: TGTGCCAGCAGTATTGGGGAGAATGGAGGCATTCAGTACTTC.

The chain employs TRBV5-4 and TRBJ2-7; 10 bases are shared with TRBD1. CDR3 length: 14 residues. V shed 3 bases and J 4 bases; nucleotides not matched to a gene: 4. CDR1 is SGHNT and CDR2 is YYREEE in the germline V gene (reference sequence). In DNA form, the CDR3 reads TGTGCCAGCAGCTACCGGGACAGGGGTTACGAGCAGTACTTC. It specifies CASSYRDRGYEQYF.

The chain recombines TRBV28 with TRBJ2-7; D remains ambiguous. Trimming pared 5 bases from V and 3 bases from J, leaving 14 bases between. The CDR3 runs to 14 residues. CDR1 and CDR2 (germline): MDHEN, SYDVKM. The CDR3 DNA reads as TGTGCCAGCAGTCCAACGACGCGCCGCTACGAGCAGTACTTC. Its protein is CASSPTTRRYEQYF. The variable domain in full, with the rest retrieved from reference TRBV28 and TRBJ2-7, is DVKVTQSSRYLVKRTGEKVFLECVQDMDHENMFWYRQDPGLGLRLIYFSYDVKMKEKGDIPEGYSVSREKKERFSLILESASTNQTSMYLCASSPTTRRYEQYFGPGTRLTVT.

In its sample, this clone was seen once. The rearrangement joins TRBV11-2 to TRBJ2-7; TRBD2 might be the D (6 bases). Germline CDR1 and CDR2: SGHAT and FQNNGV. Trimming stripped 5 bases from V and 6 bases from J, with 8 bases between. The CDR3 spans 11 residues. The CDR3 spells CASSRGSEQYF. Written as DNA, the CDR3 is TGTGCCAGCAGCCGGGGGAGCGAGCAGTACTTC.

As concerns this clone: Mismatch with germline at one junction end may stem from a read error. CDR3 DNA sequence: TGTGTCAGCCGCGAGGGACGGGGCACTGAAGCTTTCTTT. Amino acids: CVSREGRGTEAFF. The chain carries TRBV7-6 and TRBJ1-1; maybe TRBD1 (5 bases). This CDR3 has 13 residues. Germline CDR1 is SGHVS and CDR2 is FNYEAQ.

The chain recombines TRBV30 with TRBJ2-7; 10 nucleotides line up with TRBD2. This CDR3 spans 13 amino acids. From germline, CDR1 is GTSNPN and CDR2 SVGIG (reference sequence). V shed 7 bases, J shed 7 bases, and the junction held 10 bases outside the gene matches. The CDR3 DNA follows: TGTGCCTCTCTTCTAGCGGGAGTCGGGGAGCAGTACTTC. It yields the protein CASLLAGVGEQYF.

The chain carries TRBV10-3 and TRBJ2-1; 7 bases match TRBD2. CDR1 ENHRY and CDR2 SYGVKD come from the germline V gene. The CDR3 has 14 amino acids. Trimming took 6 bases from V and 6 from J; bases not matched to a gene: 8. CDR3 protein: CAIRSSGGSNEQFF. The CDR3 DNA is TGTGCCATCAGGTCTAGCGGAGGCAGCAATGAGCAGTTCTTC.

This chain connects TRBV7-3 to TRBJ2-3; D is uncertain. Germline loops: CDR1 SGHTA, CDR2 FQGTGA. V gave up 1 base and J gave up 3 bases, with 8 bases separating them. The CDR3 runs 14 residues. CDR3 sequence: CASSLMGGTDTQYF. DNA for the CDR3: TGTGCCAGCAGCTTAATGGGTGGGACAGATACGCAGTATTTT.

The table lists this clone with a count of one. CDR3 DNA sequence: TGCAGCGTTTCCCCGGCTGGTGAAAAACTGTTTTTT. Its protein product is CSVSPAGEKLFF. V gene TRBV29-1 combines with J gene TRBJ1-4, with D unresolved. The germline V and J ends were trimmed by 5 bases and 7 bases, with 11 bases remaining between them. The CDR3 is 12 residues long. CDR1 is SQVTM and CDR2 is ANQGSEA in the germline V gene.

This rearrangement joins TRBV5-1 to TRBJ1-4, with D possibly TRBD1 on 5 matching bases. V dropped 0 bases and J dropped 5 bases, with 11 bases sitting between them. The CDR3 spans 15 residues. The germline V gene encodes CDR1 SGHRS and CDR2 YFSETQ. The CDR3 sequence: CASSLGDVSNEKLFF. The CDR3 coding sequence is TGCGCCAGCAGCTTGGGGGACGTCAGCAATGAAAAACTGTTTTTT.

The gene calls are TRBV7-2 and TRBJ2-7, with 7 bases matching TRBD1. The CDR3 length is 15 residues. Germline loops: CDR1 SGHTA, CDR2 FQGNSA. V lost 1 base and J lost 3; bases outside the gene matches: 6. The CDR3: CASSLVRGQNYEQYF. The CDR3 DNA sequence: TGTGCCAGCAGCTTAGTAAGGGGACAGAACTACGAGCAGTACTTC.

The chain links TRBV7-6 to TRBJ2-3; D gene uncertain. CDR1 SGHVS and CDR2 FNYEAQ come from the germline V gene. The CDR3 is made up of 12 amino acids. V was trimmed by 3 bases and J by 4 bases, leaving 5 bases between them. The CDR3 DNA is TGTGCCAGCAGCTTCCTCCCAGATACGCAGTATTTT. This gives the protein CASSFLPDTQYF.

Written as DNA, the CDR3 is TGCGCCAGCAGCCAATTACCGGGACAGTCGAGCACAGATACGCAGTATTTT. Translating it yields CASSQLPGQSSTDTQYF. This chain uses TRBV4-3 with TRBJ2-3; TRBD1 matches at 7 bases. The germline V gene has CDR1 LGHNA and CDR2 YSLEER. With 2 bases clipped from V and 0 bases from J, the junction kept 8 bases outside the gene matches. This CDR3 spans 17 amino acids.

V usage is TRBV7-6 and J usage is TRBJ2-7, with 10 bases aligning to TRBD2. The CDR3 sequence is 15 residues long. Germline CDR1 SGHVS, CDR2 FNYEAQ. V lost 1 base, J lost 2 bases, and 2 bases stayed unmatched. This chain's CDR3 is CASSLESGRAYEQYF. The CDR3 nucleotides read TGTGCCAGCAGCTTAGAGAGCGGGAGGGCCTACGAGCAGTACTTC.

The chain joins TRBV30 to TRBJ1-6, with D possibly being TRBD1 (6 bases). Trimming cost V 0 bases and J 8 bases, with 17 bases left between them. CDR1 GTSNPN and CDR2 SVGIG come from the germline V gene (reference sequence). The length of the CDR3 is 16 residues. The CDR3 region is CAWSVQGEVWYSPLHF. The CDR3 DNA reads as TGTGCCTGGAGTGTACAGGGCGAGGTTTGGTATTCACCCCTCCACTTT.

In DNA form, the CDR3 reads TGTGCCAGCAGTTTATCCGGGGGCAATGAGCAGTTCTTC. It is translated as CASSLSGGNEQFF. V is TRBV28 and J is TRBJ2-1, with D perhaps matching TRBD2 (6 bases). V was clipped by 1 base and J by 6 bases, with 7 bases between them. Per germline, CDR1 MDHEN and CDR2 SYDVKM. This CDR3 spans 13 amino acids. Using reference TRBV28 and TRBJ2-1 for the parts outside the CDR3, the full variable domain is DVKVTQSSRYLVKRTGEKVFLECVQDMDHENMFWYRQDPGLGLRLIYFSYDVKMKEKGDIPEGYSVSREKKERFSLILESASTNQTSMYLCASSLSGGNEQFFGPGTRLTVL.